This T cell receptor beta chain came from a study of CD8+ T cells in alopecia areata. Treatment denoted: oral pan-JAK inhibitor, 5-10 mg twice daily. Trimming removed 5 bases at V and 0 bases at J, with 3 bases between. This CDR3 has 12 residues. Germline V lookup: CDR1 SNHLY, CDR2 FYNNEI. Sequencing used cDNA as its template, made by extracting RNA and reverse transcribing it. Method: immunoSEQ multiplex PCR; TCRdb's copy keeps in-frame clones and lacks some. In the table there are approximately 200,000 clones, about 60% of which are singletons. The specimen was CD4+ T cells sorted from blood, collected at week 4, from a patient treated with tofacitinib. The chain couples TRBV2 to TRBJ2-3; no firm D call. This TCR derives from a human donor with alopecia areata. Here the CDR3 DNA reads TGTGCCAGCAGTCCCAGCACAGATACGCAGTATTTT. The encoded protein is CASSPSTDTQYF.